A single sample is the source of the 17 T cell receptor beta chains below, sequenced in a study of vaccination and CD4 T cells after COVID-19 (dated by TCRdb to 2022 to 2024). In the paper's terms, the treatment or condition label means: roughly ten-day PBMC culture with coronavirus spike peptide pools or control peptides (ViraFEST assay). CD4+ T cells from unexposed donors were collected before the COVID-19 pandemic (2011-2018). Library construction relied on PCR. These reads were obtained on an Illumina iSeq 100. DNA from cultured CD4+ T cells underwent TCR sequencing with the Oncomine TCR Beta short-read assay at the Johns Hopkins FTIC core. Genomic DNA was extracted from the cultured CD4+ T cells with the QIAamp micro DNA kit. The public sequencing data were trimmed at Q25 with fastp and processed into clonotypes with MiXCR by TCRdb, which kept only in-frame beta chains. All rows with the same CDR3 protein become a single entry with the most common DNA and genes. This sample has some 10,000 distinct CDR3 sequences in its table, and approximately 45% of those were observed once. The ten largest make up around 11% of the sample.

These receptors have no identified antigens. Input material: CD4+ T cells from blood, cultured in vitro. The source of these receptors is a human donor in good health.

This clonotype was seen just once. J is TRBJ1-2 and V is TRBV5-1; D not resolved. CDR1 and CDR2 from the germline V gene are SGHRS and YFSETQ. The CDR3 runs to 14 residues. V was pared by 7 bases and J by 0 bases, with 13 bases between. The CDR3 loop reads CASGRSAANYGYTF. The CDR3 region has the DNA TGCGCCAGCGGCAGGAGCGCGGCTAACTATGGCTACACCTTC.

This clonotype was found a few times. The rearrangement uses TRBV7-9 and TRBJ1-2, with D perhaps TRBD1 (5 bases). Germline-derived CDR1 and CDR2 are SEHNR and FQNEAQ (reference sequence). V lost 1 base to trimming and J lost 8 bases, with 11 bases between them. CDR3 length equals 13 residues. CDR3 bases: TGTGCCAGCAGCTTAGGAGGAGCAGGGGGCTACACCTTC. Protein product: CASSLGGAGGYTF.

This clonotype has more than one count but fewer than ten. The chain combines TRBV27 with TRBJ2-2, with 16 bases aligning to TRBD2. The V gene's germline CDR1 is MNHEY and CDR2 SMNVEV (reference sequence). The CDR3 is made up of 17 amino acids. J was trimmed by 4 bases and V by 6 bases; bases with no gene match: 5. The CDR3 nucleotides are TGTGCCAGCAGGCGGGGACTAGCGGGAGGGGTCACCGGGGAGCTGTTTTTT. This translates into CASRRGLAGGVTGELFF.

The chain links TRBV20-1 to TRBJ2-1; weak D call: TRBD2 (5 bases). The CDR3 covers 14 residues. The V gene lost 3 bases and the J gene lost 4 bases, with 13 bases spanning the gap. The germline CDR1 and CDR2 sequences are DFQATT and SNEGSKA (reference sequence). In DNA form, the CDR3 reads TGCAGTGCTAGTGCCGGATCGGGATACAATGAGCAGTTCTTC. It specifies CSASAGSGYNEQFF.

The V gene is TRBV20-1, the J gene TRBJ1-4; no firm D call. Trimming removed 6 bases at V and 8 bases at J, with 16 bases between. Germline V gene sequence: CDR1 DFQATT, CDR2 SNEGSKA (reference sequence). This CDR3 is 13 amino acids long. CDR3 DNA sequence: TGCAGTGCCCGTGGAGTACGCGGCGAAAAACTGTTTTTT. Translating gives CSARGVRGEKLFF.

The V and J genes are TRBV6-5 and TRBJ2-7; D assignment may be TRBD1 or TRBD2 (5 bases each). The V gene's germline CDR1 is MNHEY and CDR2 SVGAGI. CDR3 length: 15 residues. Trimming took off 2 bases at V and 3 bases at J, with 14 bases between the two ends. The CDR3 protein is CASSYRDRGDYEQYF. The DNA of the CDR3 is TGTGCCAGCAGTTACAGAGACAGAGGGGACTACGAGCAGTACTTC.

The V call is TRBV6-1, the J call TRBJ1-6; D is uncertain. Trimming pared 8 bases from V and 10 bases from J, leaving 12 bases between. The germline CDR1 and CDR2 sequences are MNHNS and SASEGT. This CDR3 is 12 amino acids long. CDR3 amino acids: CASSNPFSPLHF. CDR3 DNA sequence: TGTGCCAGCTCCAACCCTTTCTCACCCCTCCACTTT.

This clonotype appeared a few times. V usage is TRBV6-1 and J usage is TRBJ2-7; possible D gene TRBD2, 6 bases. Germline values: CDR1 MNHNS, CDR2 SASEGT. CDR3 length equals 14 residues. The germline V and J ends were trimmed by 4 bases and 6 bases, with 16 bases remaining between them. CDR3 region: CASSGGTQGGEQYF. For the CDR3, the DNA is TGTGCCAGCAGTGGCGGGACCCAAGGAGGCGAGCAGTACTTC.

This clonotype was counted only a few times. The J gene is TRBJ1-1, the V gene TRBV5-8, with D maybe TRBD1 (5 bases). This CDR3 spans 14 amino acids. Germline V gives CDR1 SGHTS, CDR2 YDEGEE. V was clipped by 4 bases and J by 5 bases, with 15 bases between them. The chain's CDR3 is CASSLGRGRTEAFF. Here the CDR3 DNA reads TGTGCCAGCAGCCTGGGACGGGGGAGGACTGAAGCTTTCTTT.

This clonotype has just a few counts. This chain uses TRBV7-8 with TRBJ1-6; no definite D call. V was pared by 1 base and J by 7 bases, with 14 bases between. CDR1 and CDR2 from the germline V gene are SGHVS and FQNEAQ. The CDR3 totals 16 residues. The CDR3 DNA follows: TGTGCCAGCAGCTTAGGCCCTCGCGGAGGGAATTCACCCCTCCACTTT. It encodes CASSLGPRGGNSPLHF.

A remark on this clonotype: At one boundary the junction diverges from the germline segment, which might be a read error. This chain joins TRBV28 and TRBJ2-1; D is perhaps TRBD2 (5 bases). Germline lookup yields CDR1 MDHEN and CDR2 SYDVKM. The CDR3 extends over 16 amino acids. CDR3 DNA sequence: TGTGCCAGCTGCAAGGGCGGGTTAGAGAGCGGCAATGAACAGTTCTTC. It is translated as CASCKGGLESGNEQFF. Combining the CDR3 with reference TRBV28 and TRBJ2-1 gives the whole variable domain DVKVTQSSRYLVKRTGEKVFLECVQDMDHENMFWYRQDPGLGLRLIYFSYDVKMKEKGDIPEGYSVSREKKERFSLILESASTNQTSMYLCASCKGGLESGNEQFFGPGTRLTVL.

The rearrangement joins TRBV5-4 to TRBJ2-5, with D possibly matching TRBD2 (5 bases). Trimming left V 0 bases short and J 1 base short, with 16 bases between. Germline CDR1 is SGHNT and CDR2 is YYREEE (reference sequence). This CDR3 comprises 17 residues. In DNA, the CDR3 is TGTGCCAGCAGCTTGGGCGGCGGGTCCCCCGGCCAAGAGACCCAGTACTTC. Translating gives CASSLGGGSPGQETQYF.

The rearrangement joins TRBV28 to TRBJ2-1; TRBD2 matches 9 bases. Germline trimming cut 3 bases from V and 0 bases from J; bases unmatched to any gene: 9. CDR1 MDHEN and CDR2 SYDVKM come from the germline V gene. This CDR3 has 18 residues. The chain's CDR3 is CASSFLVFSGSSYNEQFF. As DNA, the CDR3 is TGTGCCAGCAGTTTTCTCGTCTTTAGCGGGAGCTCCTACAATGAGCAGTTCTTC.

The chain is built from TRBV27 and TRBJ1-2; 9 bases are a match to TRBD1. CDR3 length: 16 residues. Germline V gene lookup returns CDR1 MNHEY and CDR2 SMNVEV (reference sequence). The V and J ends lost 5 bases and 6 bases, in that order; junction bases with no gene match: 13. The CDR3 bases are TGTGCCAGCAGTCGCCAGTCCCCACAGGGGGCCCATGGCTACACCTTC. Its protein product is CASSRQSPQGAHGYTF.

The gene calls are TRBV12-3 or TRBV12-4 and TRBJ1-6, with no clear D. Trimming shortened V by 6 bases and J by 9 bases, and 9 bases separated the two germline ends. The CDR3 sequence is 12 residues long. Here the CDR3 reads CASSRPLSPLHF. CDR3 nucleotides: TGTGCCAGCAGCCGCCCCCTTTCACCCCTCCACTTT.

The count of this clonotype is one. The chain recombines TRBV7-3 with TRBJ1-1; D is undetermined. The CDR3 spans 13 residues. Trimming cost V 4 bases and J 3 bases, with 9 bases left between them. Germline assignment: CDR1 SGHTA and CDR2 FQGTGA. CDR3 DNA: TGTGCCAGCAGCTCAAAATCGGACACTGAAGCTTTCTTT. Amino acid sequence: CASSSKSDTEAFF.

The V and J genes are TRBV19 and TRBJ1-6; D is unclear. Trimming cost V 5 bases and J 5 bases, with 7 bases left between them. The CDR3 loop spans 13 amino acids. Looked up from germline, CDR1 is LNHDA and CDR2 is SQIVND (reference sequence). The CDR3 spells CASSGRDNSPLHF. CDR3 nucleotide sequence: TGTGCCAGTAGTGGCCGGGATAATTCACCCCTCCACTTT.